Shown below are 5 T cell receptor beta chains from a single sample sequenced in a study of T cell repertoires in cytomegalovirus infection. TCRdb reanalysed the reads using MiXCR and keeps one entry per CDR3 protein. The table has a few hundred thousand distinct CDR3 sequences, roughly 25% seen once. Antigens for these TCRs are unknown. Sequenced here: cultured PBMCs, sampled from culture after CMV antigen stimulation. Every receptor here comes from a human donor in good health (CMV status not recorded). Some clones in this sample may be carry-over from other donors' samples.

For the CDR3, the DNA is TGTGCCAGTTTGCAGACAGGACTAACCCGGACCGGGGAGCTGTTTTTT. Residues: CASLQTGLTRTGELFF. The rearrangement uses TRBV19 and TRBJ2-2, with D perhaps being TRBD1 or TRBD2 (6 bases each). This CDR3 is 16 amino acids long. Germline CDR1 reads LNHDA; CDR2 reads SQIVND (reference sequence). V gave up 8 bases and J gave up 5 bases, with 21 bases separating them.

CDR3 nucleotide sequence: TGTGCCAGCAGAAGAGGAGACGGTGGGTTCTACGAGCAGTACTTC. Amino acids: CASRRGDGGFYEQYF. The rearrangement uses TRBV27 and TRBJ2-7; no clear D. This CDR3 has 15 residues. Trimming removed 6 bases at V and 3 bases at J, with 18 bases between. Germline V gene lookup returns CDR1 MNHEY and CDR2 SMNVEV (reference sequence).

The CDR3 DNA reads as TGTGCCAGCAGCAGCTCCGGGACAGGTCATCAGCCCCAGCATTTT. Its protein product is CASSSSGTGHQPQHF. The gene calls are TRBV12-3 or TRBV12-4 and TRBJ1-5, with TRBD1 identical over 8 bases. Trimming at V came to 6 bases and at J to 5 bases, leaving 9 bases not matched to a gene. The CDR3 runs to 15 residues.

The CDR3 reads CASSGTVEETQYF. In DNA, the CDR3 is TGCGCCAGCAGTGGGACAGTGGAAGAGACCCAGTACTTC. The gene calls are TRBV5-1 and TRBJ2-5; 7 bases match TRBD1. V shed 5 bases and J 3 bases; nucleotides not matched to a gene: 4. Germline CDR1 and CDR2: SGHRS and YFSETQ. CDR3 length: 13 residues.

The chain combines TRBV7-3 with TRBJ2-2; unclear D gene. The CDR3 loop spans 14 amino acids. The V gene lost 5 bases and the J gene lost 0 bases, with 7 bases spanning the gap. Germline V lookup: CDR1 SGHTA, CDR2 FQGTGA. CDR3 loop: CASSGGANTGELFF. The CDR3 DNA reads TGTGCCAGCAGCGGTGGGGCGAACACCGGGGAGCTGTTTTTT.